The 22 T cell receptor beta chains reported below all come from one sample, sequenced in a study of T cells after posttransplantation cyclophosphamide. Busulfan-fludarabine conditioning, marrow transplant, and cyclophosphamide on days +3 and +4 were administered. The assay was immunoSEQ multiplex PCR, and TCRdb's table has in-frame clones only and misses some. Singletons are absent from the sample, which has about 3,300 clones. The starting material was PBMCs, obtained after allogeneic stem cell transplant with posttransplant cyclophosphamide. Every receptor here comes from a young adult male patient who received an allogeneic stem cell transplant from a related donor, was CMV-positive, and had acute GVHD only. The graft donor may have given rise to some T cells.

This clone was observed many times. This rearrangement joins TRBV2 to TRBJ2-1, with TRBD1 identical over 8 bases. J lost 4 bases, V lost 5 bases, and 7 bases had no gene match. Germline V CDR1 and CDR2: SNHLY, FYNNEI. The CDR3 has 15 amino acids. DNA for the CDR3: TGTGCCAGCAGTATCTCAGGGGGCAATTACAATGAGCAGTTCTTC. Translated: CASSISGGNYNEQFF.

This clone was recorded a few times. The chain employs TRBV12-3 or TRBV12-4 and TRBJ1-4; 11 nucleotides align to TRBD1. This CDR3 is built from 15 residues. V lost 8 bases and J lost 2; bases outside the gene matches: 4. CDR3 in amino acids: CASGQGAWTNEKLFF. The CDR3 coding sequence is TGTGCCAGCGGACAGGGGGCCTGGACTAATGAAAAACTGTTTTTT.

This clone ranks as large. V is TRBV14 and J is TRBJ2-1; 10 nucleotides line up with TRBD2. V lost 4 bases to trimming and J lost 7 bases; unmatched junction nucleotides: 10. The CDR3 contains 16 residues. Germline V gene lookup returns CDR1 SGHDN and CDR2 FVKESK. The CDR3 nucleotides read TGTGCCAGCAGCCCTACAAGCGGGGGGGCCGTAAATGAGCAGTTCTTC. Translating it yields CASSPTSGGAVNEQFF. Filled out from reference TRBV14 and TRBJ2-1, the complete variable domain reads EAGVTQFPSHSVIEKGQTVTLRCDPISGHDNLYWYRRVMGKEIKFLLHFVKESKQDESGMPNNRFLAERTGGTYSTLKVQPAELEDSGVYFCASSPTSGGAVNEQFFGPGTRLTVL.

Many counts were recorded for this clone. J is TRBJ2-3 and V is TRBV7-9, with a weak D call TRBD2 (6 bases). V dropped 5 bases and J dropped 12 bases, with 21 bases sitting between them. Per germline, CDR1 SEHNR and CDR2 FQNEAQ (reference sequence). This CDR3 comprises 14 residues. The CDR3 DNA sequence: TGTGCCAGCAGCATAATTCTGGGGGGTCTTTTTCAGTATTTT. It translates to CASSIILGGLFQYF.

Remarks on this clone: This could be a read error, since a much larger clone is one nucleotide away. V and J are TRBV5-6 and TRBJ2-1; no clear D gene. The CDR3 covers 12 residues. Germline CDR1 and CDR2: SGHDT and YYEEEE. The DNA for the CDR3 is TGTGCCAGCAGCTTGGCGACTTTTGAGCAGCTCTTC. It codes for CASSLATFEQLF.

This clone was seen ten or more times. This rearrangement joins TRBV7-9 to TRBJ2-7; possible D gene TRBD1, 5 bases. In germline, CDR1 is SEHNR, CDR2 FQNEAQ (reference sequence). This CDR3 has 11 amino acids. With 4 bases removed from V and 9 bases from J, the gap between germline ends came to 10 bases. The CDR3, as DNA: TGTGCCAGCAGCTGGGGCCAGTCGCAGTACTTC. Translated, it gives CASSWGQSQYF.

This clone was seen repeatedly, ten times or more. The V call is TRBV12-5, the J call TRBJ1-1; TRBD1 aligns across 9 bases. This CDR3 comprises 16 residues. Looked up from germline, CDR1 is LGHNT and CDR2 is FRNRAP. The V gene end was trimmed by 5 bases and the J gene end by 3 bases; junction bases not matched to a gene: 10. The CDR3 spells CASGIRDREWDTEAFF. In DNA, the CDR3 is TGTGCTAGTGGTATCCGGGACAGGGAATGGGACACTGAAGCTTTCTTT.

This clone has a count of ten or more. V usage is TRBV27 and J usage is TRBJ2-5; unclear D gene. The CDR3 has 11 amino acids. Germline CDR1 is MNHEY and CDR2 is SMNVEV (reference sequence). Trimming took off 7 bases at V and 5 bases at J, with 8 bases between the two ends. Here the CDR3 DNA reads TGTGCCAGCACCCCCATCGAGACCCAGTACTTC. Amino acid sequence: CASTPIETQYF.

This clone has ten or more counts. This chain links TRBV27 with TRBJ2-7, with 8 bases aligning to TRBD1. Trimming removed 6 bases from V and 1 base from J; junction bases left unmatched: 14. CDR3 length: 17 amino acids. Germline-derived CDR1 and CDR2 are MNHEY and SMNVEV (reference sequence). The CDR3 region is CASSRLRGQAESYEQYF. CDR3 sequence (DNA): TGTGCCAGCAGCCGCCTCCGGGGACAGGCGGAATCCTACGAGCAGTACTTC.

This clone was observed many times. The chain is built from TRBV5-1 and TRBJ1-1; D is undetermined. The length of the CDR3 is 13 residues. Trimming cost V 4 bases and J 1 base, with 8 bases left between them. Germline lookup yields CDR1 SGHRS and CDR2 YFSETQ. CDR3 loop: CASSLGGNTEAFF. The CDR3 DNA follows: TGCGCCAGCAGCCTAGGTGGGAACACTGAAGCTTTCTTT.

This clone was seen ten or more times. This sequence joins TRBV27 and TRBJ1-1, with TRBD1 matching 8 bases. V lost 6 bases, J lost 5 bases, and 5 bases stayed unmatched. Germline V gene lookup returns CDR1 MNHEY and CDR2 SMNVEV (reference sequence). The CDR3 is made up of 13 amino acids. The DNA for the CDR3 is TGTGCCAGCAGCCCCAGGGGGCGGACTGAAGCTTTCTTT. It codes for CASSPRGRTEAFF.

This clone is medium-sized. J is TRBJ1-4 and V is TRBV7-2, with 10 bases lining up with TRBD1. There are 16 residues in the CDR3. Germline lookup yields CDR1 SGHTA and CDR2 FQGNSA. The trim removed 6 bases at V and 10 bases at J, leaving 14 bases unmatched. The CDR3 loop is CASRRTGTGVEGKLFF. The CDR3 bases are TGTGCCAGCAGGCGAACCGGGACAGGGGTAGAGGGAAAACTGTTTTTT.

This clone is categorized as medium-sized. J is TRBJ1-1 and V is TRBV5-4, with 8 bases aligning to TRBD1. V lost 1 base to trimming and J lost 1 base; unmatched junction nucleotides: 0. CDR3 length: 14 residues. Per the germline V gene, CDR1 is SGHNT and CDR2 is YYREEE (reference sequence). The CDR3 coding sequence is TGTGCCAGCAGCTTGACAGGGGGGAACACTGAAGCTTTCTTT. This translates into CASSLTGGNTEAFF.

This clone was counted many times. The chain's CDR3 is CASVGDTYYEQYF. The CDR3 region has the DNA TGTGCCAGCGTTGGGGACACTTACTACGAGCAGTACTTC. The chain couples TRBV2 to TRBJ2-7; the D gene is possibly TRBD1 (6 bases). Trimming left V 8 bases short and J 3 bases short, with 14 bases between. This CDR3 region has 13 residues. Germline V lookup: CDR1 SNHLY, CDR2 FYNNEI.

This clone was found many times. The V gene is TRBV6-5, the J gene TRBJ2-7; possibly TRBD1 for D (6 bases). There are 13 residues in the CDR3. Trimming pared 7 bases from V and 8 bases from J, leaving 18 bases between. Germline CDR1 is MNHEY and CDR2 is SVGAGI. The CDR3: CASTLPGHKKQYF. In DNA form, the CDR3 reads TGTGCCAGCACCCTCCCGGGACATAAGAAGCAGTACTTC.

This clone was counted ten times or more. V usage is TRBV7-8 and J usage is TRBJ1-4, with 10 bases fitting TRBD1. Germline V gives CDR1 SGHVS, CDR2 FQNEAQ. V lost 3 bases and J lost 8; bases outside the gene matches: 6. The CDR3 contains 15 residues. CDR3 sequence: CASSLKTGGHEKLFF. CDR3 DNA sequence: TGTGCCAGCAGCTTGAAGACAGGGGGCCACGAAAAACTGTTTTTT.

Only a few counts were recorded for this clone. This chain links TRBV30 with TRBJ2-5; TRBD2 matches 7 bases. The CDR3 runs 13 residues. From germline, CDR1 is GTSNPN and CDR2 SVGIG (reference sequence). V shed 3 bases, J shed 7 bases, and the junction held 8 bases outside the gene matches. CDR3 bases: TGTGCCTGGAGCGGGGGGAGGCCAGGGACCCAGTACTTC. Its translation: CAWSGGRPGTQYF. Full variable domain (rest looked up from reference TRBV30 and TRBJ2-5): SQTIHQWPATLVQPVGSPLSLECTVEGTSNPNLYWYRQAAGRGLQLLFYSVGIGQISSEVPQNLSASRPQDRQFILSSKKLLLSDSGFYLCAWSGGRPGTQYFGPGTRLLVL.

Ten or more counts support this clone. V usage is TRBV5-6 and J usage is TRBJ1-2; 7 nucleotides match TRBD1. V shed 2 bases and J 6 bases; nucleotides not matched to a gene: 4. CDR3 length: 13 residues. Per the germline V gene, CDR1 is SGHDT and CDR2 is YYEEEE. CDR3 bases: TGTGCCAGCAGCTTCCGGACAGGAGATGGCTACACCTTC. Amino acids: CASSFRTGDGYTF.

This clone was seen at least ten times. The chain joins TRBV5-3 to TRBJ2-1; D possibly corresponds to TRBD2 (5 bases). TRBV5-3 is an ORF; its function is uncertain. With 10 bases removed from V and 4 bases from J, the gap between germline ends came to 18 bases. There are 14 residues in the CDR3. The CDR3 nucleotides are TGTGCCGCCTCGTTTGGACTTCTTTACAATGAGCAGTTCTTC. As protein: CAASFGLLYNEQFF.

This clone was found many times. This rearrangement joins TRBV7-9 to TRBJ2-1; 11 bases are shared with TRBD1. V lost 0 bases and J lost 6; bases outside the gene matches: 4. From germline, CDR1 is SEHNR and CDR2 FQNEAQ (reference sequence). The CDR3 extends over 16 amino acids. CDR3 bases: TGTGCCAGCAGCTTAGCGTTCGGGACAGGGGGCAATGAGCAGTTCTTC. Its translation: CASSLAFGTGGNEQFF.

This clone was seen ten or more times. The chain uses TRBV7-8 and TRBJ2-7; TRBD1 matches at 8 bases. V shed 5 bases and J 7 bases; nucleotides not matched to a gene: 13. CDR1 and CDR2 from the germline V gene are SGHVS and FQNEAQ. CDR3 length: 15 amino acids. The CDR3 here is CASSPPGTGYSEQYF. DNA for the CDR3: TGTGCCAGCAGCCCACCCGGGACAGGCTATTCGGAGCAGTACTTC.

In this sample, this clone turned up many times. The rearrangement uses TRBV10-3 and TRBJ1-1; D call uncertain. V lost 5 bases, J lost 4 bases, and 11 bases lay in between. The germline V gene encodes CDR1 ENHRY and CDR2 SYGVKD. The CDR3 consists of 13 residues. The CDR3 spells CAISPVVRTEAFF. The CDR3 nucleotides are TGTGCCATCAGTCCAGTGGTCCGCACTGAAGCTTTCTTT.